Each of the 11 T cell receptor beta chains below was sequenced from the same sample in a study of beta chain features in type 1 diabetes. Of the isolated RNA, all was reverse transcribed, and so the sequenced material was expressed TCRB transcripts. The table came from immunoSEQ multiplex PCR; TCRdb's copy has only in-frame clones and leaves some out. The table includes some 400,000 clones, over 12% detected once. The source material was naive CD4+ T cells from blood. The receptors stem from a woman aged 18-35 years in good health.

This clone occurred a few times. V gene TRBV29-1 combines with J gene TRBJ2-7, with 12 bases aligning to TRBD2. This CDR3 contains 14 residues. V dropped 4 bases and J dropped 4; count of bases not matched to a gene: 5. Germline CDR1 and CDR2: SQVTM and ANQGSEA. The CDR3 coding sequence is TGCAGCGTTGCTACTAGCGGGGGGATTTACGAGCAGTACTTC. It codes for CSVATSGGIYEQYF.

The chain is built from TRBV19 and TRBJ2-5, with D hard to call. Germline lookup yields CDR1 LNHDA and CDR2 SQIVND (reference sequence). V lost 3 bases, J lost 1 base, and 9 bases lay in between. This CDR3 is built from 14 residues. CDR3 coding DNA: TGTGCCAGTAGTATTTCACTATCCCAAGAGACCCAGTACTTC. This encodes CASSISLSQETQYF.

This clone was observed a handful of times. The chain uses TRBV9 and TRBJ1-2; D unresolved. Trimming removed 4 bases at V and 3 bases at J, with 10 bases between. Per the germline V gene, CDR1 is SGDLS and CDR2 is YYNGEE. This CDR3 spans 13 amino acids. The CDR3 loop reads CASSMAPDYGYTF. The CDR3 nucleotides are TGTGCCAGCAGCATGGCACCTGACTATGGCTACACCTTC.

The chain employs TRBV19 and TRBJ1-2; 7 bases map to TRBD1. The V and J ends lost 6 bases and 8 bases, in that order; junction bases with no gene match: 9. CDR1 LNHDA and CDR2 SQIVND come from the germline V gene (reference sequence). The CDR3 extends over 13 amino acids. CDR3 nucleotide sequence: TGTGCCAGTAGCTTCGACAGGGAGAAAGGCTACACCTTC. This translates into CASSFDREKGYTF.

This clone has just a few counts. Other DNA sequences of this sample code for an identical CDR3. V usage is TRBV5-1 and J usage is TRBJ2-7; TRBD2 matches 7 bases. V lost 2 bases and J lost 0; bases outside the gene matches: 2. CDR3 length: 14 amino acids. Per the germline V gene, CDR1 is SGHRS and CDR2 is YFSETQ. The CDR3 is CASSFSGVSYEQYF. The DNA of the CDR3 is TGCGCCAGCAGCTTCAGCGGGGTCTCCTACGAGCAGTACTTC.

The rearrangement joins TRBV5-6 to TRBJ1-2, with D possibly TRBD1 on 6 matching bases. Trimming left V 0 bases short and J 2 bases short, with 8 bases between. This CDR3 has 14 residues. Germline V gene data show CDR1 as SGHDT and CDR2 as YYEEEE. CDR3 protein: CASSLGGLNYGYTF. The CDR3 bases are TGTGCCAGCAGCTTGGGGGGGCTCAACTATGGCTACACCTTC.

V is TRBV6-5 and J is TRBJ2-3; 7 positions match TRBD2. CDR1 is MNHEY and CDR2 is SVGAGI in the germline V gene. The CDR3 consists of 15 residues. Unmatched junction bases numbered 4, after V lost 2 bases and J lost 2 bases. The chain's CDR3 is CASSYRREPTDTQYF. CDR3 coding DNA: TGTGCCAGCAGTTACCGGCGGGAGCCCACAGATACGCAGTATTTT.

The genes are TRBV19 and TRBJ1-1, with D possibly TRBD1 on 5 matching bases. The germline CDR1 and CDR2 sequences are LNHDA and SQIVND (reference sequence). CDR3 length: 14 residues. The ends were cut back, 10 bases at V and 0 bases at J, with 15 bases in the middle. The CDR3 protein is CANDTGGVNTEAFF. In nucleotides, the CDR3 is TGTGCCAACGACACGGGGGGGGTGAACACTGAAGCTTTCTTT.

J is TRBJ2-3 and V is TRBV4-3; possibly TRBD1 for D (6 bases). The CDR3 has 16 amino acids. V lost 0 bases to trimming and J lost 3 bases, with 13 bases between them. Germline V gives CDR1 LGHNA, CDR2 YSLEER. The CDR3 DNA is TGCGCCAGCAGCCAAGATCACAGGGTGGGGACAGATACGCAGTATTTT. Residues: CASSQDHRVGTDTQYF.

V gene TRBV30 combines with J gene TRBJ2-1; 8 bases line up with TRBD2. This CDR3 has 14 residues. V was pared by 3 bases and J by 8 bases, with 9 bases of the junction left unmatched. Germline loops: CDR1 GTSNPN, CDR2 SVGIG (reference sequence). CDR3 loop: CAWSQGLGKDEQFF. The DNA of the CDR3 is TGTGCCTGGAGCCAGGGACTAGGGAAGGATGAGCAGTTCTTC.

In its sample, this clone was seen a few times. The V call is TRBV5-4, the J call TRBJ2-7; D perhaps matches TRBD1 (6 bases). From germline, CDR1 is SGHNT and CDR2 YYREEE (reference sequence). The CDR3 consists of 15 residues. V gave up 2 bases and J gave up 1 base, with 13 bases separating them. CDR3 amino acids: CASSFDLRGSYEQYF. CDR3 nucleotides: TGTGCCAGCAGCTTTGACTTAAGGGGGTCCTACGAGCAGTACTTC.